These 17 T cell receptor beta chains were sequenced from one sample in a study of CD8+ T cells in alopecia areata (dated by TCRdb to the late 2010s). Receptor libraries were prepared by the immunoSEQ multiplex PCR assay. For TCR sequencing, RNA was extracted from every sample and reverse transcribed into cDNA to serve as template. TCRdb took this table from immuneACCESS and kept in-frame rearrangements with V and J called. Such tables lack part of the clones; where checked against another copy, unresolved V genes explain under half of the gap, and the rest is unexplained. The sample table holds about 200,000 clones, of which 45% to 65% were seen once. The ten largest clones capture approximately 3.3% of the sample. In the paper's terms, the time point label means: four to five weeks on oral tofacitinib. This specimen's treatment or condition label, per the study, means: oral pan-JAK inhibitor, 5-10 mg twice daily.

This material consisted of CD4+ T cells sorted from blood, taken at week 4, from a patient treated with tofacitinib. Receptors were obtained from a human donor with alopecia areata.

A single count supports this clone. The chain has TRBV20-1 and TRBJ2-3; perhaps TRBD2 as D (6 bases). This CDR3 comprises 10 residues. V was clipped by 6 bases and J by 8 bases, with 9 bases between them. Germline CDR1 is DFQATT and CDR2 is SNEGSKA (reference sequence). The CDR3 spells CSAEGGTQYF. Here the CDR3 DNA reads TGCAGTGCAGAGGGAGGTACGCAGTATTTT.

This chain connects TRBV27 to TRBJ1-1; D remains unclear. Trimming pared 5 bases from V and 3 bases from J, leaving 10 bases between. CDR1 is MNHEY, CDR2 SMNVEV, per germline (reference sequence). The CDR3 contains 13 residues. DNA for the CDR3: TGTGCCAGCAGTAGGACCAAGGACACTGAAGCTTTCTTT. This gives the protein CASSRTKDTEAFF.

This clone was recorded a few times. The rearrangement uses TRBV28 and TRBJ2-2; D unresolved. Germline lookup yields CDR1 MDHEN and CDR2 SYDVKM. The CDR3 runs 14 residues. The V and J ends lost 2 bases and 8 bases respectively, with 12 bases between them. CDR3 protein: CASSLSVGQGELFF. DNA of the CDR3: TGTGCCAGCAGTTTAAGCGTTGGGCAGGGGGAGCTGTTTTTT.

The V call is TRBV2, the J call TRBJ2-5, with 9 bases lining up with TRBD2. The assigned J gene may be wrong: the sequence end matches TRBJ2-7 better. The CDR3 contains 17 residues. Germline V lookup: CDR1 SNHLY, CDR2 FYNNEI. CDR3 bases: TGTGCCAGCAGTGAACGCGCGGGGGGGCCAGTCATCTACGAGCAGTACTTC. Encoded protein: CASSERAGGPVIYEQYF.

This clone has just a few counts. The gene calls are TRBV7-6 and TRBJ2-4, with D possibly matching TRBD2 (7 bases). Germline V CDR1 and CDR2: SGHVS, FNYEAQ. This CDR3 has 16 amino acids. V lost 1 base, J lost 1 base, and 11 bases lay in between. The chain's CDR3 is CASSLEGGVAKNIQYF. CDR3 bases: TGTGCCAGCAGCTTAGAGGGGGGGGTTGCCAAAAACATTCAGTACTTC.

The chain carries TRBV30 and TRBJ2-2; the match to TRBD1 covers 9 bases. The CDR3 spans 14 residues. Germline CDR1 reads GTSNPN; CDR2 reads SVGIG (reference sequence). After removal of 5 bases from V and 6 bases from J, the junction contained 7 bases not matched to a gene. The CDR3 DNA reads TGTGCCTGGGGCAAACAGGGGGCGCCCGGGGAGCTGTTTTTT. Its protein is CAWGKQGAPGELFF.

The chain joins TRBV4-1 to TRBJ1-1, with TRBD1 as a possible D gene (6 bases). Germline assignment: CDR1 MGHRA and CDR2 YSYEKL. The CDR3 runs to 15 residues. V gave up 0 bases and J gave up 5 bases, with 13 bases separating them. Written as DNA, the CDR3 is TGCGCCAGCAGCCAAGACCAGGGGTGGGGAACTGAAGCTTTCTTT. Its translation: CASSQDQGWGTEAFF.

This chain joins TRBV4-1 and TRBJ2-1, with 9 bases lining up with TRBD2. V dropped 2 bases and J dropped 9; count of bases not matched to a gene: 5. Germline CDR1 is MGHRA and CDR2 is YSYEKL. The CDR3 is made up of 14 amino acids. The CDR3 reads CASSQTSRGGEQFF. CDR3 bases: TGCGCCAGCAGCCAAACGTCGCGGGGGGGTGAGCAGTTCTTC.

The V gene is TRBV18, the J gene TRBJ2-5; D not resolved. Germline V gene data show CDR1 as KGHSH and CDR2 as LQKENI. This CDR3 is 14 amino acids long. The V end lost 1 base, the J end lost 3 bases, and 9 bases lay between the germline ends. CDR3 amino acids: CASSPRSAEETQYF. As DNA, the CDR3 is TGTGCCAGCTCACCACGATCGGCAGAAGAGACCCAGTACTTC. Filled out from reference TRBV18 and TRBJ2-5, the complete variable domain reads NAGVMQNPRHLVRRRGQEARLRCSPMKGHSHVYWYRQLPEEGLKFMVYLQKENIIDESGMPKERFSAEFPKEGPSILRIQQVVRGDSAAYFCASSPRSAEETQYFGPGTRLLVL.

J is TRBJ2-7 and V is TRBV4-1; 9 bases map to TRBD1. This CDR3 has 14 residues. Germline loops: CDR1 MGHRA, CDR2 YSYEKL. With 1 base clipped from V and 6 bases from J, the junction kept 4 bases outside the gene matches. CDR3 coding DNA: TGCGCCAGCAGCCAAGCGGGACAGGGAGGCGAGCAGTACTTC. Amino acids: CASSQAGQGGEQYF.

This clone was seen a handful of times. The CDR3 is CASSRGSTDTQYF. The CDR3 coding sequence is TGTGCCAGCTCCAGAGGCAGCACAGATACGCAGTATTTT. The rearrangement uses TRBV18 and TRBJ2-3; D gene uncertain. Looked up from germline, CDR1 is KGHSH and CDR2 is LQKENI. The CDR3 runs to 13 residues. V was cut by 6 bases and J by 0 bases, with 7 bases left in between. The variable domain in full, completed from reference TRBV18 and TRBJ2-3, reads NAGVMQNPRHLVRRRGQEARLRCSPMKGHSHVYWYRQLPEEGLKFMVYLQKENIIDESGMPKERFSAEFPKEGPSILRIQQVVRGDSAAYFCASSRGSTDTQYFGPGTRLTVL.

The chain uses TRBV7-2 and TRBJ1-1; 8 nucleotides agree with TRBD1. The CDR3 covers 14 residues. The V segment lost 3 bases and the J segment 1 base; nucleotides outside the gene matches: 1. The germline gives CDR1 SGHTA, CDR2 FQGNSA. The DNA for the CDR3 is TGTGCCAGCAGCTTTGGGACAGGGAACACTGAAGCTTTCTTT. Its translation: CASSFGTGNTEAFF.

The genes are TRBV27 and TRBJ1-2; D is perhaps TRBD1 (6 bases). This CDR3 comprises 13 residues. Between the trimmed V and J ends, which lost 6 bases and 6 bases, there was a span of 14 bases. Germline V gene data show CDR1 as MNHEY and CDR2 as SMNVEV (reference sequence). The CDR3 coding sequence is TGTGCCAGCAGGCGCGAGGGGGACCATGGCTACACCTTC. Translated: CASRREGDHGYTF.

The chain recombines TRBV30 with TRBJ1-5; 11 bases agree with TRBD1. There are 17 residues in the CDR3. V lost 2 bases to trimming and J lost 5 bases; unmatched junction nucleotides: 11. Germline V CDR1 and CDR2: GTSNPN, SVGIG (reference sequence). This chain's CDR3 is CAWSRDRGSWGDQPQHF. DNA of the CDR3: TGTGCCTGGAGTAGGGACAGGGGGTCCTGGGGGGATCAGCCCCAGCATTTT.

The genes are TRBV6-6 and TRBJ2-3; D is unresolved. CDR1 MNHNY and CDR2 SVGAGI come from the germline V gene (reference sequence). There are 13 residues in the CDR3. V lost 7 bases and J 5 bases, leaving 13 bases between the germline ends. The CDR3 loop is CASTPRWGDTQYF. Here the CDR3 DNA reads TGTGCCAGCACCCCCCGGTGGGGAGATACGCAGTATTTT.

The chain links TRBV7-9 to TRBJ2-3; no clear D gene. Trimming left V 4 bases short and J 1 base short, with 18 bases between. The CDR3 totals 17 residues. CDR1 and CDR2 from the germline V gene are SEHNR and FQNEAQ (reference sequence). CDR3 residues: CASSSLMPQRGTDTQYF. CDR3 DNA sequence: TGTGCCAGCAGCTCCTTGATGCCCCAGAGAGGCACAGATACGCAGTATTTT.

CDR3 loop: CASSQGTGGAKGYTF. The CDR3 DNA sequence: TGCGCCAGCAGCCAAGGGACAGGGGGCGCGAAAGGCTACACCTTC. This sequence joins TRBV4-3 and TRBJ1-2; 11 bases agree with TRBD1. CDR1 and CDR2 from the germline V gene are LGHNA and YSLEER. The length of the CDR3 is 15 residues. V shed 1 base, J shed 8 bases, and the junction held 6 bases outside the gene matches.